The rows below give T cell receptor beta chains drawn from one sample of a study of shared clonotypes between healthy human individuals. TCRdb keeps only in-frame clones here, not all; method: immunoSEQ multiplex PCR. The data contain under 1 million clones, 90% to 97% of them singletons. The source material was naive CD8+ T cells sorted from blood. Receptors were obtained from a man aged 30 to 45 in good health. Each CDR3 is given with its conserved first and last residue. D genes are given only for firm matches. Only part of the rows carry a size: once, few, many, or a class if the clone is expanded.

J gene: TRBJ2-3
D gene: NA
clone size: NA
V gene: TRBV7-9
CDR3 protein: CASSPDLGANTQYF
CDR3 DNA: TGTGCCAGCAGCCCGGACTTGGGGGCCAATACGCAGTATTTT

J gene: TRBJ2-3
D gene: NA
clone size: NA
V gene: TRBV9
CDR3 protein: CASSVDGSADTQYF
CDR3 DNA: TGTGCCAGCAGCGTAGACGGGAGCGCAGATACGCAGTATTTT

J gene: TRBJ1-2
D gene: TRBD1
clone size: NA
V gene: TRBV6-5
CDR3 protein: CASRAGGGDGYTF
CDR3 DNA: TGTGCCAGCAGAGCAGGGGGCGGGGATGGCTACACCTTC

J gene: TRBJ2-7
D gene: NA
clone size: once
V gene: TRBV10-3
CDR3 protein: CATRDRQSYEQYF
CDR3 DNA: TGTGCCACCCGGGACCGCCAGTCCTACGAGCAGTACTTC

J gene: TRBJ2-1
D gene: NA
clone size: NA
V gene: TRBV15
CDR3 protein: CATSRERMDWNNEQFF
CDR3 DNA: TGTGCCACCAGCAGAGAGCGCATGGACTGGAACAATGAGCAGTTCTTC

J gene: TRBJ1-2
D gene: NA
clone size: NA
V gene: TRBV4-1
CDR3 protein: CASRTQAGPTNYGYTF
CDR3 DNA: TGCGCCAGCAGGACCCAGGCAGGACCTACTAACTATGGCTACACCTTC

J gene: TRBJ1-3
D gene: NA
clone size: NA
V gene: TRBV7-2
CDR3 protein: CASSSTAISGNTIYF
CDR3 DNA: TGTGCCAGCAGCTCGACAGCCATCTCTGGAAACACCATATATTTT

J gene: TRBJ2-1
D gene: NA
clone size: NA
V gene: TRBV6-5
CDR3 protein: CASRSSTPNEQFF
CDR3 DNA: TGTGCCAGCCGGTCTAGCACCCCAAATGAGCAGTTCTTC

J gene: TRBJ2-3
D gene: NA
clone size: NA
V gene: TRBV4-1
CDR3 protein: CASSQVGTARGTDTQYF
CDR3 DNA: TGCGCCAGCAGCCAAGTCGGTACAGCGCGGGGCACAGATACGCAGTATTTT

J gene: TRBJ2-5
D gene: TRBD2
clone size: NA
V gene: TRBV28
CDR3 protein: CASSLAGGRETQYF
CDR3 DNA: TGTGCCAGCAGTTTAGCGGGAGGGCGAGAGACCCAGTACTTC

J gene: TRBJ2-1
D gene: TRBD2
clone size: once
V gene: TRBV7-2
CDR3 protein: CASSYVTSGVNEQFF
CDR3 DNA: TGTGCCAGCAGCTACGTGACTAGCGGGGTTAATGAGCAGTTCTTC

J gene: TRBJ2-3
D gene: TRBD2
clone size: NA
V gene: TRBV19
CDR3 protein: CASSILAGGPPDTQYF
CDR3 DNA: TGTGCCAGTAGTATTCTAGCGGGAGGGCCCCCAGATACGCAGTATTTT

J gene: TRBJ2-3
D gene: NA
clone size: NA
V gene: TRBV9
CDR3 protein: CASSGSLTDTQYF
CDR3 DNA: TGTGCCAGCAGCGGGTCTCTCACAGATACGCAGTATTTT

J gene: TRBJ2-7
D gene: TRBD1
clone size: NA
V gene: TRBV7-9
CDR3 protein: CASSLAPGQGRSDEQYF
CDR3 DNA: TGTGCCAGCAGCTTAGCCCCGGGACAGGGTCGCTCCGACGAGCAGTACTTC

J gene: TRBJ2-1
D gene: NA
clone size: NA
V gene: TRBV7-9
CDR3 protein: CASSSYLGQFF
CDR3 DNA: TGTGCCAGCAGCTCCTATCTGGGGCAGTTCTTC

J gene: TRBJ2-7
D gene: NA
clone size: NA
V gene: TRBV7-2
CDR3 protein: CASAITGTPTYEQYF
CDR3 DNA: TGTGCCAGCGCCATTACCGGGACACCGACCTACGAGCAGTACTTC

J gene: TRBJ1-5
D gene: NA
clone size: NA
V gene: TRBV6-1
CDR3 protein: CASSEAEYTGQPQHF
CDR3 DNA: TGTGCCAGCAGTGAAGCTGAGTACACGGGTCAGCCCCAGCATTTT

J gene: TRBJ2-7
D gene: NA
clone size: NA
V gene: TRBV27
CDR3 protein: CASSLGREAYEQYF
CDR3 DNA: TGTGCCAGCAGTTTAGGGCGTGAAGCCTACGAGCAGTACTTC

J gene: TRBJ2-5
D gene: TRBD1
clone size: once
V gene: TRBV7-9
CDR3 protein: CASSFPGQQETQYF
CDR3 DNA: TGTGCCAGCAGCTTCCCGGGACAGCAAGAGACCCAGTACTTC

J gene: TRBJ1-2
D gene: NA
clone size: NA
V gene: TRBV9
CDR3 protein: CASSGQVNYGYTF
CDR3 DNA: TGTGCCAGCAGCGGACAGGTCAACTATGGCTACACCTTC

J gene: TRBJ2-3
D gene: TRBD2
clone size: NA
V gene: TRBV28
CDR3 protein: CASIEWEGRSDTQYF
CDR3 DNA: TGTGCCAGCATCGAGTGGGAGGGCCGATCAGATACGCAGTATTTT

J gene: TRBJ1-1
D gene: NA
clone size: NA
V gene: TRBV7-9
CDR3 protein: CASSSKGGLWGAFF
CDR3 DNA: TGTGCCAGCAGCTCTAAGGGCGGTTTATGGGGAGCTTTCTTT

J gene: TRBJ2-1
D gene: TRBD2
clone size: NA
V gene: TRBV15
CDR3 protein: CATSRTSGPRGYNEQFF
CDR3 DNA: TGTGCCACCAGCAGGACTAGCGGCCCAAGGGGATACAATGAGCAGTTCTTC

J gene: TRBJ1-1
D gene: NA
clone size: NA
V gene: TRBV9
CDR3 protein: CASSVGSGHAFF
CDR3 DNA: TGTGCCAGCAGCGTAGGGTCGGGCCACGCTTTCTTT

J gene: TRBJ1-2
D gene: TRBD1
clone size: NA
V gene: TRBV27
CDR3 protein: CASSTEGRGRWDGYTF
CDR3 DNA: TGTGCCAGCAGCACCGAGGGCAGGGGGAGATGGGATGGCTACACCTTC

J gene: TRBJ2-7
D gene: TRBD1
clone size: NA
V gene: TRBV14
CDR3 protein: CASSLGTGKSYEQYF
CDR3 DNA: TGTGCCAGCAGCCTTGGGACAGGGAAATCCTACGAGCAGTACTTC

J gene: TRBJ2-7
D gene: TRBD2
clone size: NA
V gene: TRBV7-2
CDR3 protein: CASSLLGTSAYEQYF
CDR3 DNA: TGTGCCAGCAGCTTATTGGGGACTAGCGCCTACGAGCAGTACTTC

J gene: TRBJ2-1
D gene: NA
clone size: NA
V gene: TRBV5-4
CDR3 protein: CASSLAGAEQFF
CDR3 DNA: TGTGCCAGCAGCTTGGCCGGAGCGGAACAGTTCTTC

J gene: TRBJ2-5
D gene: TRBD1
clone size: NA
V gene: TRBV29-1
CDR3 protein: CSVEAAAGGQETQYF
CDR3 DNA: TGCAGCGTTGAAGCTGCGGCAGGGGGACAAGAGACCCAGTACTTC

J gene: TRBJ2-1
D gene: NA
clone size: NA
V gene: TRBV11-3
CDR3 protein: CASSWERNEQFF
CDR3 DNA: TGTGCCAGCAGCTGGGAACGGAATGAGCAGTTCTTC

J gene: TRBJ2-1
D gene: TRBD2
clone size: NA
V gene: TRBV7-9
CDR3 protein: CASSPKRTSGRNEQFF
CDR3 DNA: TGTGCCAGCAGCCCGAAGAGGACTAGCGGGAGAAATGAGCAGTTCTTC

J gene: TRBJ2-7
D gene: NA
clone size: NA
V gene: TRBV7-9
CDR3 protein: CASSHTRGDSYEQYF
CDR3 DNA: TGTGCCAGCAGCCACACCAGGGGGGATTCCTACGAGCAGTACTTC

J gene: TRBJ1-4
D gene: NA
clone size: NA
V gene: TRBV14
CDR3 protein: CASSQLRTTNEKLFF
CDR3 DNA: TGTGCCAGCAGCCAATTAAGAACAACTAATGAAAAACTGTTTTTT

J gene: TRBJ2-3
D gene: NA
clone size: NA
V gene: TRBV4-1
CDR3 protein: CASSQRDTQYF
CDR3 DNA: TGCGCCAGCAGCCAAAGAGATACGCAGTATTTT

J gene: TRBJ2-2
D gene: TRBD2
clone size: NA
V gene: TRBV27
CDR3 protein: CASSLELAGAGELFF
CDR3 DNA: TGTGCCAGCAGTTTAGAACTAGCGGGAGCCGGGGAGCTGTTTTTT